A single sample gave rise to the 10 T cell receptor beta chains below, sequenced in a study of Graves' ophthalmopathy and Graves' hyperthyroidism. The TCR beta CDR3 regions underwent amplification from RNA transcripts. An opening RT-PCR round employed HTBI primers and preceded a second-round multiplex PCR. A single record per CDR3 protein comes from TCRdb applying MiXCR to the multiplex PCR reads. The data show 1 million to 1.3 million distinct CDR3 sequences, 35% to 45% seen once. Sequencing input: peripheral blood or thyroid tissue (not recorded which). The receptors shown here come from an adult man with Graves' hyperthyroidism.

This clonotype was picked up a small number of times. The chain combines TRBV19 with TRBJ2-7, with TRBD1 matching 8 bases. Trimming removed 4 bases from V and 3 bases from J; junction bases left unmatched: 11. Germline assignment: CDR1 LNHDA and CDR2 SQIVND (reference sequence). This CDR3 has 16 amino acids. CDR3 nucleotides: TGTGCCAGTAGTACACCGGGACAGGTCCCCAACTACGAGCAGTACTTC. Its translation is CASSTPGQVPNYEQYF.

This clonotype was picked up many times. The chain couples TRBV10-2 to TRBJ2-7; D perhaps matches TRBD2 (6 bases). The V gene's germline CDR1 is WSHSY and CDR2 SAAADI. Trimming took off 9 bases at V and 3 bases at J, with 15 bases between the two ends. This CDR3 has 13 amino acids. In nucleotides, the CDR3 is TGCGCCAGTTCTAATTCGGGGGTCTACGAGCAGTACTTC. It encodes CASSNSGVYEQYF.

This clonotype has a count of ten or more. CDR3: CSAAQGWSNQPQHF. The CDR3 nucleotides read TGCAGTGCCGCACAGGGTTGGAGCAATCAGCCCCAGCATTTT. The genes are TRBV20-1 and TRBJ1-5, with D perhaps matching TRBD1 (6 bases). Germline values: CDR1 DFQATT, CDR2 SNEGSKA (reference sequence). The ends were cut back, 6 bases at V and 1 base at J, with 13 bases in the middle. This CDR3 comprises 14 residues.

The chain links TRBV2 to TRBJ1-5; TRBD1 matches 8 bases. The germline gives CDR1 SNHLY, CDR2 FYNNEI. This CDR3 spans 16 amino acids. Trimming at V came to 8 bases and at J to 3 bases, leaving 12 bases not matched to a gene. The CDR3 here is CASGSRAGGTNQPQHF. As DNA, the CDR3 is TGTGCCAGCGGCAGTAGGGCAGGGGGCACCAATCAGCCCCAGCATTTT.

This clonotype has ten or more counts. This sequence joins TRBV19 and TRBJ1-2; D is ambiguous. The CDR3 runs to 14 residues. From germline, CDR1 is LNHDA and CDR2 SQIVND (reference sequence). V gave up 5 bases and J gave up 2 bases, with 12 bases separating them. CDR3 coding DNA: TGTGCCAGTAGTTCGAGCGGGTCCAACTATGGCTACACCTTC. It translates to CASSSSGSNYGYTF.

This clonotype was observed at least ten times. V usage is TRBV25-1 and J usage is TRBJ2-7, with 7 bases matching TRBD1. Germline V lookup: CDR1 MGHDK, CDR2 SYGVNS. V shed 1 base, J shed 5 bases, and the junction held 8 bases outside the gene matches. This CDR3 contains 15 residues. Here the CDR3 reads CASSESVTGSDEQYF. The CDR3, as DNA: TGTGCCAGCAGTGAATCAGTGACAGGGAGCGACGAGCAGTACTTC.

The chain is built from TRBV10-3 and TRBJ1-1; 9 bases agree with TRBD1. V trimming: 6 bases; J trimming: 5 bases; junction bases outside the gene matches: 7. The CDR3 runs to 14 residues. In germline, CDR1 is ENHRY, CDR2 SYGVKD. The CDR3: CAIRTGGAGTEAFF. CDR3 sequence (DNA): TGTGCCATCAGGACAGGGGGTGCCGGTACTGAAGCTTTCTTT.

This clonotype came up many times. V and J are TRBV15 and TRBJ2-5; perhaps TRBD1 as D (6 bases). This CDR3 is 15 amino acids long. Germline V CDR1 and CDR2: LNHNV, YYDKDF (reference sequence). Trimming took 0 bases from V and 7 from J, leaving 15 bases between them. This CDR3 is CATSRDLGATGTQYF. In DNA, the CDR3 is TGTGCCACCAGCAGAGATCTGGGGGCAACGGGGACCCAGTACTTC.

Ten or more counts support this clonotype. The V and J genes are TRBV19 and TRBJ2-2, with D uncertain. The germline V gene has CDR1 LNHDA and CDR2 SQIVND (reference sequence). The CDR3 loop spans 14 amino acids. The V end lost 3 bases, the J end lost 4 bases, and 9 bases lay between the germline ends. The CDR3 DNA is TGTGCCAGTAGTATCGAAGGAGCCACCGGGGAGCTGTTTTTT. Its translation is CASSIEGATGELFF.

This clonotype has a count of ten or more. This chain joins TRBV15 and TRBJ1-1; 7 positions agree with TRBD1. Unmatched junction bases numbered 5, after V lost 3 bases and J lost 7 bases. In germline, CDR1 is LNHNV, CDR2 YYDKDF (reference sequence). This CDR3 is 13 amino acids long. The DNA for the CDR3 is TGTGCCACCAGCAGTCCCGGGACAGTTGAAGCTTTCTTT. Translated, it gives CATSSPGTVEAFF.